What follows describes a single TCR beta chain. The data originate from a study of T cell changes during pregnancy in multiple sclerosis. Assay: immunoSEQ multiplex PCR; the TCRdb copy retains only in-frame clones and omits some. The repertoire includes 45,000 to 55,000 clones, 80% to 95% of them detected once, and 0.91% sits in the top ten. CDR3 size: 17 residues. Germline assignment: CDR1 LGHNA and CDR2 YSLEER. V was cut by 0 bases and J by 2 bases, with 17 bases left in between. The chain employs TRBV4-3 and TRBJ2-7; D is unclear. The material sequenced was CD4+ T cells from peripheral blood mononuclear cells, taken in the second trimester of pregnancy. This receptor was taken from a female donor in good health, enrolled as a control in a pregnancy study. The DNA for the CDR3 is TGCGCCAGCAGCCAAGATGGTAACCCCGATAACACCTACGAGCAGTACTTC. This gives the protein CASSQDGNPDNTYEQYF.